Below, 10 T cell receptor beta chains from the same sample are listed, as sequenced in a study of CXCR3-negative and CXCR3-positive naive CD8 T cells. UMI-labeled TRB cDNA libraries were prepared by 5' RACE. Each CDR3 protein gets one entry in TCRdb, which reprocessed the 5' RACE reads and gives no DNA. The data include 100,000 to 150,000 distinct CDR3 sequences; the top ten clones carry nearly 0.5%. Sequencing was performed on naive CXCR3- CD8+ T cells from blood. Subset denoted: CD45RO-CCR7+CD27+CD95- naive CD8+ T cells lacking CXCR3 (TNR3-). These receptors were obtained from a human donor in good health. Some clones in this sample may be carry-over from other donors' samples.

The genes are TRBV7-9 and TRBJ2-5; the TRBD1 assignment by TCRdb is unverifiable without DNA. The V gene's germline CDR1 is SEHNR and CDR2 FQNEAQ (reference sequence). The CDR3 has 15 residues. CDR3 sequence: CASSSGQVNQETQYF. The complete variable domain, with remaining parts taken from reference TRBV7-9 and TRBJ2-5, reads DTGVSQNPRHKITKRGQNVTFRCDPISEHNRLYWYRQTLGQGPEFLTYFQNEAQLEKSRLLSDRFSAERPKGSFSTLEIQRTEQGDSAMYLCASSSGQVNQETQYFGPGTRLLVL.

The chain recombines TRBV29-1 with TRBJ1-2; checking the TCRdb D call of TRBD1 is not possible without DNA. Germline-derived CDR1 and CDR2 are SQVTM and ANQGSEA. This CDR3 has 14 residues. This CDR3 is CSVDTGQSNYGYTF. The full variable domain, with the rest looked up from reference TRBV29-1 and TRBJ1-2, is SAVISQKPSRDICQRGTSLTIQCQVDSQVTMMFWYRQQPGQSLTLIATANQGSEATYESGFVIDKFPISRPNLTFSTLTVSNMSPEDSSIYLCSVDTGQSNYGYTFGSGTRLTVV.

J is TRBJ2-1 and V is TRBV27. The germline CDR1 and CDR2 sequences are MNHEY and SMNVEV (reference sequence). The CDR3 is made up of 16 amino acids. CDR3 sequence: CASSLVATSSYNEQFF.

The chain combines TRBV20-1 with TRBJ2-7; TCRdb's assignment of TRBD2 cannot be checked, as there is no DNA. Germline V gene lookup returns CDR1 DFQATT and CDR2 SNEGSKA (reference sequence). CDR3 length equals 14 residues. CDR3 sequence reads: CSARETSGSYEQYF.

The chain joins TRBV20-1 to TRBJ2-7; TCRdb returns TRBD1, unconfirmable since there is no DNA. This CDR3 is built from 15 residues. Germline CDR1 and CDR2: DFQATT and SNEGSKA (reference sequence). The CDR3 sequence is CSARGQGALFYEQYF.

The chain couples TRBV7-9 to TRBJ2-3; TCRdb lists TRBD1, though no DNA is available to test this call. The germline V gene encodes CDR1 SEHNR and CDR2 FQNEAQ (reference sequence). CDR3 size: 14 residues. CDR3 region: CASTPSGATDTQYF.

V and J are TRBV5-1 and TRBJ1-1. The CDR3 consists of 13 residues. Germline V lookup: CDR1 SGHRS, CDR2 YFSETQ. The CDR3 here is CASSHIMNTEAFF.

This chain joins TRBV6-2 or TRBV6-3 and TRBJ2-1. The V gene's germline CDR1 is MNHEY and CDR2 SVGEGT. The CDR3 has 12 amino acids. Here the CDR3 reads CASSYSSNEQFF.

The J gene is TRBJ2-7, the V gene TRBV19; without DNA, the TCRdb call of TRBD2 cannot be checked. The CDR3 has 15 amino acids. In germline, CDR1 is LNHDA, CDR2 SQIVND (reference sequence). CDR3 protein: CASSPGLADYYEQYF.

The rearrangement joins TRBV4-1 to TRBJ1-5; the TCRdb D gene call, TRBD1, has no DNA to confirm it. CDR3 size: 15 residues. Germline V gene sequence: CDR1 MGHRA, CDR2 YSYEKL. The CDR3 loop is CASSQITGGTQPQHF.